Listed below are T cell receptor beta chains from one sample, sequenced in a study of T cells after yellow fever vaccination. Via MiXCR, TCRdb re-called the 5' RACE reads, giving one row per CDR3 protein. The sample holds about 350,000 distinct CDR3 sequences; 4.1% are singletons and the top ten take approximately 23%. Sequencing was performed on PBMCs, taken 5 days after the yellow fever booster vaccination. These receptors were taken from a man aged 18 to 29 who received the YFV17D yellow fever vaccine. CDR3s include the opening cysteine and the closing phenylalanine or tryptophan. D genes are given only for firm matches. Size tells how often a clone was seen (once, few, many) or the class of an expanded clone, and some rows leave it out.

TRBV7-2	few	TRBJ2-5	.	TGTGCCAGCAGTCCCCTACCCCTAACCTGGGCTAGAACCGAAACGAGGGAGACCCAGTACTTC	CASSPLPLTWARTETRETQYF
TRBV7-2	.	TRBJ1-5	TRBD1	TGTGCCAGCAGGACAGGGATTAGCAATCAGCCCCAGCATTTT	CASRTGISNQPQHF
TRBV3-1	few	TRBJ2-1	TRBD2	TGTGCCAGCAGCCGACGTTTAGGACTAGCGGGCCACAATGAGCAGTTCTTC	CASSRRLGLAGHNEQFF
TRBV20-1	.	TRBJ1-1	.	TGCAGTGCTAGAAACACAGGGACAACTGAAGCTTTCTTT	CSARNTGTTEAFF
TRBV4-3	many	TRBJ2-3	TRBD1	TGCGCCAGCAGCCGGGACAGGATGACAGATACGCAGTATTTT	CASSRDRMTDTQYF
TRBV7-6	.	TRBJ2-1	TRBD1	TGTGCCAGCAGCCCAGGACAGGGGGCGATCAATGAGCAGTTCTTC	CASSPGQGAINEQFF
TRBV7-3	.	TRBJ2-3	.	TGTGCCAGCAGCTTACGAGGGGGGAAGGATACGCAGTATTTT	CASSLRGGKDTQYF
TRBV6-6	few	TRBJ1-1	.	TGTGCCAGTTCGACGACAGGATCGAACACTGAAGCTTTCTTT	CASSTTGSNTEAFF
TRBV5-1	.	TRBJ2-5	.	TGCGCCAGCAGCTTTCGGTTGTTCGGAGAGACCCAGTACTTC	CASSFRLFGETQYF
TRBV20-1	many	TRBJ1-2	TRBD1	TGCAGTGCTCCTCCGGGACAGGGGGTCGGCTACACCTTC	CSAPPGQGVGYTF
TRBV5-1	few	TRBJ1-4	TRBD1	TGCGCCAGCAGCCGAGGACAGGCTGAAAATGAAAAACTGTTTTTT	CASSRGQAENEKLFF
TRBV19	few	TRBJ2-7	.	TGTGCCAGTAGTATCACAGGGCTCTATTACGAGCAGTACTTC	CASSITGLYYEQYF
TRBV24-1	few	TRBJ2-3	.	TGTGCCACCAGTGATTCGGGTGCAGATACGCAGTATTTT	CATSDSGADTQYF
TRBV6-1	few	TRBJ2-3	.	TGTGCCAGCAGTGAATATCCTTCAGCGGCCACAGATACGCAGTATTTT	CASSEYPSAATDTQYF
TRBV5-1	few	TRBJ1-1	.	TGCGCCAGCAGCTCTCCGACCGGTACTGAAGCTTTCTTT	CASSSPTGTEAFF
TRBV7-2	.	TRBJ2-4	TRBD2	TGTGCCAGCAGCGAGACTAGCGGGGAGACCAAAAACATTCAGTACTTC	CASSETSGETKNIQYF
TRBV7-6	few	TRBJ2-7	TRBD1	TGTGCCAGCAGCTTAGCGACCCAGGGGGCCTACGAGCAGTACTTC	CASSLATQGAYEQYF
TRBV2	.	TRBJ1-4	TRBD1	TGTGCCAGCATCGCCGGGACAGGGCATGAAAAACTGTTTTTT	CASIAGTGHEKLFF
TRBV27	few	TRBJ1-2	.	TGTGCCAGCAGTCCCCGGGTGTTAGGTGGCTACACCTTC	CASSPRVLGGYTF
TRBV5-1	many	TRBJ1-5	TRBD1	TGCGCCAGCAGAACCGACAGGGAGGCTCAGCCCCAGCATTTT	CASRTDREAQPQHF
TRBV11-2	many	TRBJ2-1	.	TGTGCCAGCAGCATTGACTGGAAGAATGAGCAGTTCTTC	CASSIDWKNEQFF
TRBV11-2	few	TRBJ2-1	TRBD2	TGTGCCAGCAGCTCTCGACTAGCTATAGAGCAGTTCTTC	CASSSRLAIEQFF
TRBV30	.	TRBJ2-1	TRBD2	TGTGCCTCCCTAATAAGGAGCGGGGGGGCTTACCGGTTGTTCTTC	CASLIRSGGAYRLFF
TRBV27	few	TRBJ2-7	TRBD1	TGTGCCAGCAGTCAACTTCGGACCGGGACAGGGTCCTACGAGCAGTACTTC	CASSQLRTGTGSYEQYF
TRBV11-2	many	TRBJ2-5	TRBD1	TGTGCCAGCAGCCCAGGGGGTACCCAAGAGACCCAGTACTTC	CASSPGGTQETQYF
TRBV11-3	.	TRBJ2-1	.	TGTGCCAGCAGCTTCCGGGGGAATGAGCAGTTCTTC	CASSFRGNEQFF
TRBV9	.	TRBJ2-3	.	TGTGCCAGCAGCGTAGGAGACAGGTTCACAGATACGCAGTATTTT	CASSVGDRFTDTQYF
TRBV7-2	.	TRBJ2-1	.	TGTGCCAGCAGCTTAGGGCAGAATGACAATGAGCAGTTCTTC	CASSLGQNDNEQFF
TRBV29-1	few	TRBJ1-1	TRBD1	TGCAGCGGAGAGGGACAGAAGACTGAAGCTTTCTTT	CSGEGQKTEAFF